The count of the clone carrying this T cell receptor beta chain is one. CDR3 size: 10 residues. V was clipped by 7 bases and J by 5 bases, with 5 bases between them. Germline V gene lookup returns CDR1 MNHNS and CDR2 SASEGT. It was CD45RO-negative cells, positively selected for CCR7, that made up naive CD8 cells, with terminally differentiated effector memory CD45RA+ cells excluded. Repertoires were generated with immunoSEQ multiplex PCR, while TCRdb's copy carries only in-frame clones and drops some. The repertoire holds more than 2 million clones, with about 95% as singletons. The data are from a study of shared clonotypes between healthy human individuals.

This receptor was taken from a man between 18 and 35 years old in good health. The chain carries TRBV6-1 and TRBJ2-5; D not resolved. Sequences were obtained from naive CD8+ T cells sorted from blood. The CDR3 bases are TGTGCCAGCATGCGTGAGACCCAGTACTTC. This sequence encodes CASMRETQYF.